The 31 T cell receptor beta chains below were found in one sample sequenced in a study of early T cells in non-severe SARS-CoV-2 infection (dated by TCRdb to 2020 to 2022). The library was built by means of 5' RACE. These reads were obtained on a NextSeq 500. Using fastp at Q25 and MiXCR, TCRdb reprocessed the public reads and kept productive beta chains. Rows are unified per CDR3 protein, each entry keeping the most common DNA and genes. The sample table records 85,000 to 120,000 distinct CDR3 sequences; about 12% of these occur just once. The ten biggest clones cover roughly 6.3% of the sample. The sample comprised whole blood. The source of these receptors is an adult who was a healthcare worker with PCR-confirmed SARS-CoV-2 infection or an uninfected control (not recorded which).

The CDR3 bases are TGTGCCAGCAGTGTGGCAGGTGATGGCTACACCTTC. This encodes CASSVAGDGYTF. The chain employs TRBV2 and TRBJ1-2, with D uncertain. V gave up 4 bases and J gave up 6 bases, with 9 bases separating them. From germline, CDR1 is SNHLY and CDR2 FYNNEI. The CDR3 totals 12 residues.

The chain employs TRBV6-6 and TRBJ2-1, with D unresolved. Germline CDR1 MNHNY, CDR2 SVGAGI (reference sequence). This CDR3 is 13 amino acids long. Deletions cut 0 bases from V and 7 bases from J, with 7 bases between. CDR3 in DNA: TGTGCCAGCAGTTACTCGAAGGTAAATGAGCAGTTCTTC. Its translation is CASSYSKVNEQFF.

This rearrangement joins TRBV20-1 to TRBJ2-7; 10 bases align to TRBD1. The ends lost 7 bases at V and 6 bases at J; junction bases unmatched: 9. CDR3 size: 13 residues. CDR1 DFQATT and CDR2 SNEGSKA come from the germline V gene (reference sequence). The CDR3 DNA is TGCAGTGGTACGACAGGGGGCCGTGGCGAGCAGTACTTC. Amino acids: CSGTTGGRGEQYF.

The chain employs TRBV28 and TRBJ2-7, with no clear D. The CDR3 is 13 amino acids. Germline CDR1 MDHEN, CDR2 SYDVKM. The V gene lost 6 bases and the J gene lost 4 bases, with 13 bases spanning the gap. For the CDR3, the DNA is TGTGCCAGCAGCCCTACCCCTACTTACGAGCAGTACTTC. Translating it yields CASSPTPTYEQYF.

This clonotype has just a few counts. This chain connects TRBV5-1 to TRBJ2-1, with 7 bases matching TRBD2. The CDR3 totals 13 residues. Trimming at V came to 9 bases and at J to 4 bases, leaving 7 bases not matched to a gene. Per the germline V gene, CDR1 is SGHRS and CDR2 is YFSETQ. The CDR3 is CATRREEYNEQFF. Written as DNA, the CDR3 is TGCGCCACCCGACGGGAGGAATACAATGAGCAGTTCTTC.

The chain combines TRBV7-9 with TRBJ1-4; D is undetermined. The CDR3 spans 13 residues. V was clipped by 5 bases and J by 5 bases, with 9 bases between them. CDR1 SEHNR and CDR2 FQNEAQ come from the germline V gene (reference sequence). CDR3 coding DNA: TGTGCCAGCAGCATTGACCAAAATGAAAAACTGTTTTTT. It is translated as CASSIDQNEKLFF.

This clonotype was detected ten times or more. The V and J genes are TRBV5-8 and TRBJ1-5, with D tentatively TRBD1 (5 bases). The ends were cut back, 8 bases at V and 2 bases at J, with 8 bases in the middle. CDR3 length: 12 amino acids. Germline V lookup: CDR1 SGHTS, CDR2 YDEGEE. The CDR3 loop is CARRGGNQPQHF. The CDR3 DNA is TGTGCCAGGAGGGGCGGCAATCAGCCCCAGCATTTT.

This clonotype was counted a few times. V is TRBV15 and J is TRBJ2-3; 9 bases map to TRBD1. The V gene end was trimmed by 8 bases and the J gene end by 4 bases; junction bases not matched to a gene: 10. The CDR3 is 15 amino acids. The germline gives CDR1 LNHNV, CDR2 YYDKDF (reference sequence). The CDR3 DNA reads TGTGCCACCTCGGGGACAGGGAAAGTAGCAGATACGCAGTATTTT. Translation gives CATSGTGKVADTQYF. Together with reference TRBV15 and TRBJ2-3, the CDR3 gives the full variable domain: DAMVIQNPRYQVTQFGKPVTLSCSQTLNHNVMYWYQQKSSQAPKLLFHYYDKDFNNEADTPDNFQSRRPNTSFCFLDIRSPGLGDTAMYLCATSGTGKVADTQYFGPGTRLTVL.

This clonotype came up many times. The chain combines TRBV7-2 with TRBJ2-1, with 15 bases aligning to TRBD2. V lost 4 bases to trimming and J lost 7 bases; unmatched junction nucleotides: 11. The CDR3 runs 18 residues. Germline V gene data show CDR1 as SGHTA and CDR2 as FQGNSA. The DNA of the CDR3 is TGTGCCAGCAGCTCGTTACGGACTAGCGGGAGGGCCGGAAATGAGCAGTTCTTC. Translated, it gives CASSSLRTSGRAGNEQFF.

The gene calls are TRBV10-3 and TRBJ2-3; D is unclear. The CDR3 runs 14 residues. The V end lost 3 bases, the J end lost 2 bases, and 9 bases lay between the germline ends. Germline V CDR1 and CDR2: ENHRY, SYGVKD. The DNA for the CDR3 is TGTGCCATCAGTGACCGAGATAACACAGATACGCAGTATTTT. Translation gives CAISDRDNTDTQYF.

This clonotype was seen at least ten times. The chain couples TRBV6-4 to TRBJ2-4; no firm D call. CDR3 length: 18 residues. Trimming shortened V by 6 bases and J by 0 bases, and 21 bases separated the two germline ends. Germline loops: CDR1 MRHNA, CDR2 SNTAGT. DNA for the CDR3: TGTGCCAGCAGCATGAGATCCCACTATTCCCTAGCCAAAAACATTCAGTACTTC. Its translation is CASSMRSHYSLAKNIQYF.

Ten or more counts support this clonotype. CDR3 in amino acids: CASSSPLAGSYEQYF. The CDR3 region has the DNA TGTGCCAGCAGTTCTCCACTAGCGGGTTCCTACGAGCAGTACTTC. The chain recombines TRBV27 with TRBJ2-7, with 9 bases lining up with TRBD2. The CDR3 consists of 15 residues. Germline lookup yields CDR1 MNHEY and CDR2 SMNVEV (reference sequence). After removal of 4 bases from V and 1 base from J, the junction contained 5 bases not matched to a gene.

This clonotype was found a few times. The rearrangement uses TRBV20-1 and TRBJ2-4, with 10 bases lining up with TRBD2. CDR3 length: 14 amino acids. V dropped 6 bases and J dropped 8; count of bases not matched to a gene: 10. In germline, CDR1 is DFQATT, CDR2 SNEGSKA (reference sequence). The DNA for the CDR3 is TGCAGTGCCGGAAGAGCGGGAGGGTTGGACATTCAGTACTTC. Its translation: CSAGRAGGLDIQYF.

With regard to this clonotype: A much larger clone lies one base from this, so it may be a read error. The chain combines TRBV3-1 with TRBJ2-3; D not certain. Looked up from germline, CDR1 is LGHDT and CDR2 is YNNKEL (reference sequence). Trimming removed 3 bases from V and 2 bases from J, with 3 bases in between. The CDR3 is 12 amino acids. The CDR3 protein is CASSQYTDTQYF. The DNA for the CDR3 is TGTGCCAGCAGCCAGTACACAGATACGCAGTATTTT.

The rearrangement links TRBV7-9 to TRBJ2-7; TRBD2 matches 15 bases. The CDR3 has 18 residues. The V and J ends lost 3 bases and 1 base, in that order; junction bases with no gene match: 7. Germline lookup yields CDR1 SEHNR and CDR2 FQNEAQ (reference sequence). CDR3 residues: CASSFDGTSGRKSYEQYF. DNA for the CDR3: TGTGCCAGCAGCTTTGACGGGACTAGCGGGAGGAAGTCCTACGAGCAGTACTTC.

CDR3 bases: TGTGCCAGCAGGGGAGACCCCGGGACTAGCGGAGCCTACGAGCAGTACTTC. This gives the protein CASRGDPGTSGAYEQYF. The V gene is TRBV25-1, the J gene TRBJ2-7; the match to TRBD2 covers 11 bases. The CDR3 has 17 residues. Germline trimming cut 6 bases from V and 2 bases from J; bases unmatched to any gene: 12. The germline V gene encodes CDR1 MGHDK and CDR2 SYGVNS.

This clonotype has just a few counts. The rearrangement uses TRBV7-8 and TRBJ1-5; D call uncertain. The CDR3 loop spans 14 amino acids. Trimming stripped 1 base from V and 5 bases from J, with 9 bases between. CDR1 and CDR2 from the germline V gene are SGHVS and FQNEAQ. The CDR3 DNA is TGTGCCAGCAGCTTAGTGGCGTCTGATCAGCCCCAGCATTTT. Translation gives CASSLVASDQPQHF.

This clonotype was detected many times. This sequence joins TRBV12-3 or TRBV12-4 and TRBJ2-7; TRBD2 matches 7 bases. The CDR3 extends over 14 amino acids. Trimming took 3 bases from V and 6 from J; bases not matched to a gene: 8. The CDR3 region has the DNA TGTGCCAGCAGTTTCTCCTCCGCGGGGGTCGAGCAGTACTTC. Amino acid sequence: CASSFSSAGVEQYF.

This clonotype was observed a handful of times. This rearrangement joins TRBV11-2 to TRBJ2-1, with 7 positions matching TRBD2. The V segment lost 5 bases and the J segment 7 bases; nucleotides outside the gene matches: 14. Germline-derived CDR1 and CDR2 are SGHAT and FQNNGV. CDR3 size: 16 residues. CDR3 sequence: CASSPRAGAQINEQFF. CDR3 nucleotide sequence: TGTGCCAGCAGCCCAAGGGCGGGAGCCCAGATTAATGAGCAGTTCTTC.

This clonotype was seen repeatedly, ten times or more. This chain connects TRBV28 to TRBJ2-3; 7 nucleotides agree with TRBD1. In germline, CDR1 is MDHEN, CDR2 SYDVKM. Trimming removed 6 bases from V and 5 bases from J; junction bases left unmatched: 8. This CDR3 spans 14 amino acids. Here the CDR3 DNA reads TGTGCCAGCAGCCGGCCGGACAGGCAAGATACGCAGTATTTT. It encodes CASSRPDRQDTQYF. The whole variable domain, remainder taken from reference TRBV28 and TRBJ2-3, is DVKVTQSSRYLVKRTGEKVFLECVQDMDHENMFWYRQDPGLGLRLIYFSYDVKMKEKGDIPEGYSVSREKKERFSLILESASTNQTSMYLCASSRPDRQDTQYFGPGTRLTVL.

This clonotype has a handful of counts. The chain is built from TRBV6-5 and TRBJ2-1; tentative D call: TRBD2 (6 bases). The CDR3 is 16 amino acids. The V and J ends lost 9 bases and 4 bases respectively, with 22 bases between them. Germline-derived CDR1 and CDR2 are MNHEY and SVGAGI. CDR3 region: CASRGTRRDQYNEQFF. CDR3 nucleotide sequence: TGTGCCAGTCGTGGAACTCGGAGGGACCAATACAATGAGCAGTTCTTC.

A few counts support this clonotype. V is TRBV7-9 and J is TRBJ1-1; unclear D gene. Trimming removed 5 bases at V and 0 bases at J, with 7 bases between. Germline CDR1 SEHNR, CDR2 FQNEAQ (reference sequence). This CDR3 is 13 amino acids long. The DNA of the CDR3 is TGTGCCAGCAGCGGCCGGATGAACACTGAAGCTTTCTTT. The encoded protein is CASSGRMNTEAFF.

The chain has TRBV13 and TRBJ2-1, with a weak D call TRBD1 (6 bases). CDR3 length: 14 residues. From germline, CDR1 is PRHDT and CDR2 FYEKMQ (reference sequence). Trimming cost V 5 bases and J 8 bases, with 16 bases left between them. The CDR3 is CASSQDGKGDEQFF. CDR3 coding DNA: TGTGCCAGCAGCCAGGACGGGAAGGGGGATGAGCAGTTCTTC.

There are a few counts of this clonotype. V usage is TRBV6-5 and J usage is TRBJ2-1, with D unresolved. V was pared by 0 bases and J by 5 bases, with 11 bases between. CDR3 size: 15 residues. Germline V gives CDR1 MNHEY, CDR2 SVGAGI. The CDR3 sequence: CASSYSGSQDNEQFF. The CDR3 bases are TGTGCCAGCAGTTACTCAGGTAGCCAGGACAATGAGCAGTTCTTC.

The rearrangement links TRBV28 to TRBJ2-1, with D tentatively TRBD2 (5 bases). This CDR3 has 11 residues. V lost 3 bases and J 9 bases, leaving 6 bases between the germline ends. The germline gives CDR1 MDHEN, CDR2 SYDVKM. CDR3 coding DNA: TGTGCCAGCAGTTTTGCGGGTGAGCAGTTCTTC. It yields the protein CASSFAGEQFF.

This clonotype was seen a few times. The gene calls are TRBV6-2 or TRBV6-3 and TRBJ1-1; 7 bases agree with TRBD1. The CDR3 runs 13 residues. V trimming: 6 bases; J trimming: 6 bases; junction bases outside the gene matches: 7. Germline loops: CDR1 MNHEY, CDR2 SVGEGT. The DNA of the CDR3 is TGTGCCAGCAGGTACAGGGGCGGGCCTGAAGCTTTCTTT. It is translated as CASRYRGGPEAFF.

This chain uses TRBV6-1 with TRBJ2-5, with D perhaps matching TRBD1 (6 bases). Trimming took 2 bases from V and 3 from J, leaving 13 bases between them. The CDR3 consists of 15 residues. Germline lookup yields CDR1 MNHNS and CDR2 SASEGT. CDR3 coding DNA: TGTGCCAGCAGTGAAAGTTGGACAGTTAAAGAGACCCAGTACTTC. Its translation is CASSESWTVKETQYF.

This clonotype was found a few times. Here the CDR3 reads CASSPTGGDTQYF. CDR3 nucleotide sequence: TGTGCCAGCAGCCCCACCGGGGGAGATACGCAGTATTTT. The chain recombines TRBV11-3 with TRBJ2-3; a weak D match, TRBD2 (6 bases). The V gene lost 5 bases and the J gene lost 5 bases, with 11 bases spanning the gap. Germline values: CDR1 SGHNT, CDR2 YENEEA. The CDR3 contains 13 residues. The full variable domain, with the rest looked up from reference TRBV11-3 and TRBJ2-3, is EAGVVQSPRYKIIEKKQPVAFWCNPISGHNTLYWYLQNLGQGPELLIRYENEEAVDDSQLPKDRFSAERLKGVDSTLKIQPAELGDSAVYLCASSPTGGDTQYFGPGTRLTVL.

On this clonotype: Mismatch with germline at one junction end may stem from a read error. The chain recombines TRBV7-2 with TRBJ2-3; D is undetermined. CDR1 SGHTA and CDR2 FQGNSA come from the germline V gene. The CDR3 runs 13 residues. The CDR3 sequence: CVSSLGVTDTQYF. In DNA form, the CDR3 reads TGTGTCAGCAGCTTAGGCGTTACAGATACGCAGTATTTT.

With respect to this clonotype: Mismatch with germline at one junction end may stem from a read error. The chain is built from TRBV7-9 and TRBJ2-5; tentatively, D is TRBD2 (6 bases). CDR3 length: 11 residues. Germline V gene data show CDR1 as SEHNR and CDR2 as FQNEAQ (reference sequence). CDR3 sequence (DNA): TGTGCCAGCAGCCCGGGGGTCCCCTTACACTTC. It codes for CASSPGVPLHF.

This clonotype came up a few times. The chain couples TRBV27 to TRBJ1-5; 8 nucleotides align to TRBD1. This CDR3 has 13 amino acids. Per the germline V gene, CDR1 is MNHEY and CDR2 is SMNVEV (reference sequence). Trimming removed 6 bases from V and 11 bases from J; junction bases left unmatched: 9. The DNA for the CDR3 is TGTGCCAGCAGGGACAGGGCCCTGGGGGCCCAGCATTTT. It is translated as CASRDRALGAQHF.